This T cell receptor beta chain stems from a study of blood T cell repertoires in COVID-19. In the study overall: The United States, Italy and Spain provided the acute and convalescent COVID-19 samples. From T cells, B-cell-depleted T cells, or PBMCs came the material, which was cDNA or gDNA.

The J segment lost 5 bases and the V segment lost 2 bases, leaving 10 bases of the junction unmatched. CDR1 is SGHTA, CDR2 FQGNSA, per germline. This CDR3 has 16 amino acids. Original analysis: Nucleated cell number was recorded as an estimate derived from reference gene primer amplification. Only in-frame clones appear in the TCRdb table, and some are missing; sequencing was by immunoSEQ multiplex PCR. V and J calls plus clone size are reproduced from that table; the DNA served to infer D and trimming. The repertoire holds 150,000 or so clones, with about 93% as singletons. Specimen: peripheral blood. The TCR originated in a woman aged 45-65 years with acute or convalescent COVID-19. This rearrangement joins TRBV7-2 to TRBJ1-2; TRBD1 matches at 8 bases. The CDR3 DNA reads TGTGCCAGCAGCTTAATTCGGGACAGGTCAGGATATGGCTACACCTTC. Translated: CASSLIRDRSGYGYTF. Filled out from reference TRBV7-2 and TRBJ1-2, the complete variable domain reads GAGVSQSPSNKVTEKGKDVELRCDPISGHTALYWYRQSLGQGLEFLIYFQGNSAPDKSGLPSDRFSAERTGGSVSTLTIQRTQQEDSAVYLCASSLIRDRSGYGYTFGSGTRLTVV.